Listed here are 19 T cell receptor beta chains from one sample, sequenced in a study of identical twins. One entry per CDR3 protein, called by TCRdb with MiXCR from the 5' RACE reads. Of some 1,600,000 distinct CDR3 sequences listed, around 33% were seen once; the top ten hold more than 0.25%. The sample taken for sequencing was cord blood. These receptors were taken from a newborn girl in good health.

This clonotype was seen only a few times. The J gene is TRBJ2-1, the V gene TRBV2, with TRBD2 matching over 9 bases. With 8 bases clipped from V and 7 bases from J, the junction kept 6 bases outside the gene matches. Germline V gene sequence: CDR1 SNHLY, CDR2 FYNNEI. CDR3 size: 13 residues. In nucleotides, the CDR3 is TGTGCCAGCCGGTCTAGCGGGGTAAATGAGCAGTTCTTC. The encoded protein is CASRSSGVNEQFF. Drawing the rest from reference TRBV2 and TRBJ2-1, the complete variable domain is EPEVTQTPSHQVTQMGQEVILRCVPISNHLYFYWYRQILGQKVEFLVSFYNNEISEKSEIFDDQFSVERPDGSNFTLKIRSTKLEDSAMYFCASRSSGVNEQFFGPGTRLTVL.

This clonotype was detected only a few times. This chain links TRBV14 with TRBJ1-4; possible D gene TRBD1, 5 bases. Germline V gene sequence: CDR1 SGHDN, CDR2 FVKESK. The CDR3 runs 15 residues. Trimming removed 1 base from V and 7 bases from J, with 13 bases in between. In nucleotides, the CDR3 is TGTGCCAGCAGCCAAGGGGCAGGGCAGAGTGAAAAACTGTTTTTT. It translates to CASSQGAGQSEKLFF.

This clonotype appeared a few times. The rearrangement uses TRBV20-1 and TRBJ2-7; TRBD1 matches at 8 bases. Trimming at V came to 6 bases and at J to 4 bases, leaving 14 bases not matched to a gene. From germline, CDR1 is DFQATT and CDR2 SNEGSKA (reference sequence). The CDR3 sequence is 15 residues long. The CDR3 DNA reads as TGCAGTGCCTCGGGACAGGTGGAAAAACTTTACGAGCAGTACTTC. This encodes CSASGQVEKLYEQYF.

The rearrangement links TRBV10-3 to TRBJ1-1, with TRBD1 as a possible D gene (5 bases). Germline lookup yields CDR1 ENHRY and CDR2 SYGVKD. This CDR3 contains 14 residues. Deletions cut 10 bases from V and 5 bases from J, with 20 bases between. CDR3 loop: CATTLQGRDTEAFF. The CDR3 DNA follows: TGTGCCACCACGCTTCAGGGTCGGGATACTGAAGCTTTCTTT.

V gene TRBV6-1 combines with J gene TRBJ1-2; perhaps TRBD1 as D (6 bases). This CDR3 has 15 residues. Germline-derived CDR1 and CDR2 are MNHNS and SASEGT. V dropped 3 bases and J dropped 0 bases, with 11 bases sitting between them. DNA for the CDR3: TGTGCCAGCAGTGATGTAGCAGGGGCTAACTATGGCTACACCTTC. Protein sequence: CASSDVAGANYGYTF.

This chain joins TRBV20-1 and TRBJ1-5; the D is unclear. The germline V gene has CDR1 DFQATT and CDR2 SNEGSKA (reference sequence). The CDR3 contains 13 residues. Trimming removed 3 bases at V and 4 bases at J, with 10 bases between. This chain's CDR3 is CSASFRLNQPQHF. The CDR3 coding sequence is TGCAGTGCTAGCTTCAGGCTAAATCAGCCCCAGCATTTT.

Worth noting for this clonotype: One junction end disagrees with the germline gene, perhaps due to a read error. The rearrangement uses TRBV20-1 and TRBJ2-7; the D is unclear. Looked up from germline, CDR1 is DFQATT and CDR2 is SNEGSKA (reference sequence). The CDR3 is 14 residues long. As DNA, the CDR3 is TGCAGTGCTAGATCTCCGACGCTTTCCTGCGAGCAGTACTTC. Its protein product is CSARSPTLSCEQYF.

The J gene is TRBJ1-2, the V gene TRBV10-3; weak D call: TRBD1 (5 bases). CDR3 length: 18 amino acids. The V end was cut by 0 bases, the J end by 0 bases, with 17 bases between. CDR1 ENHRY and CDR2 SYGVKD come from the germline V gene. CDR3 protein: CAISESSRRDPPNYGYTF. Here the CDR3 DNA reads TGTGCCATCAGTGAGTCCTCACGCCGGGACCCCCCTAACTATGGCTACACCTTC.

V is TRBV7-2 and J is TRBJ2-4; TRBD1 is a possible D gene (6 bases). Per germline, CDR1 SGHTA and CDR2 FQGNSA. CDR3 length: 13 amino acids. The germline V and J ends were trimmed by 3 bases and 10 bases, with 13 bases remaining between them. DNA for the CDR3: TGTGCCAGCAGCTTTTCAAAGAGGGGGATTCAGTACTTC. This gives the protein CASSFSKRGIQYF. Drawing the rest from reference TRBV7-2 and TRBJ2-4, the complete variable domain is GAGVSQSPSNKVTEKGKDVELRCDPISGHTALYWYRQSLGQGLEFLIYFQGNSAPDKSGLPSDRFSAERTGGSVSTLTIQRTQQEDSAVYLCASSFSKRGIQYFGAGTRLSVL.

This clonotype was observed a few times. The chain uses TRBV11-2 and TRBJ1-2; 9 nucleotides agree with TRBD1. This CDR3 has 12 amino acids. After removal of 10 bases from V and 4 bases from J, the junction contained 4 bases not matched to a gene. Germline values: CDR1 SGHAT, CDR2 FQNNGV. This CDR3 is CAIRDRAYGYTF. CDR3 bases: TGTGCCATCAGGGACAGGGCCTATGGCTACACCTTC.

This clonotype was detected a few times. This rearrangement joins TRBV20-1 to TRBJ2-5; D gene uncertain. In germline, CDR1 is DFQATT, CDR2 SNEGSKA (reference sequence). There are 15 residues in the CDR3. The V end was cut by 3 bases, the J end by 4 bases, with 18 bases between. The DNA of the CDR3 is TGCAGTGCTAGGGACCCATCAGTGGTTAGAGAGACCCAGTACTTC. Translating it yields CSARDPSVVRETQYF.

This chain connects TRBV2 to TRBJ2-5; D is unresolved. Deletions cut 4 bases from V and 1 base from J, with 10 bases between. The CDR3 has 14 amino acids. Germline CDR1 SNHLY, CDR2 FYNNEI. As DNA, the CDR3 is TGTGCCAGCAGTGTACTTCCGCCCCAAGAGACCCAGTACTTC. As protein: CASSVLPPQETQYF.

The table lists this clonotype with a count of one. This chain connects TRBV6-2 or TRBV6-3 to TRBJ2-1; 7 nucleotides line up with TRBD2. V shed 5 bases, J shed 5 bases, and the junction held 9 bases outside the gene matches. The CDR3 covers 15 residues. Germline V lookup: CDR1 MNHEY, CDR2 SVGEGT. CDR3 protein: CASSRTRGGDNEQFF. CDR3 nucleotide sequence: TGTGCCAGCAGTCGGACTCGCGGGGGAGACAATGAGCAGTTCTTC.

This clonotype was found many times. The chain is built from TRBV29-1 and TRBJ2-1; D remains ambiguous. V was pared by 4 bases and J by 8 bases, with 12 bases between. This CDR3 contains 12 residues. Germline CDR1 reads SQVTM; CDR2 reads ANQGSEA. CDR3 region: CSVVPSGHEQFF. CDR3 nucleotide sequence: TGCAGCGTTGTCCCCAGTGGGCATGAGCAGTTCTTC.

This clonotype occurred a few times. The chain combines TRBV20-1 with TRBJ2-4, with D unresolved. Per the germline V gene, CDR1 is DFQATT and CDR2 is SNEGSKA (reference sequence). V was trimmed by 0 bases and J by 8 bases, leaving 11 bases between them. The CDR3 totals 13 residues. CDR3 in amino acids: CSARDPVGDIQYF. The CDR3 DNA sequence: TGCAGTGCTAGAGATCCAGTAGGAGACATTCAGTACTTC.

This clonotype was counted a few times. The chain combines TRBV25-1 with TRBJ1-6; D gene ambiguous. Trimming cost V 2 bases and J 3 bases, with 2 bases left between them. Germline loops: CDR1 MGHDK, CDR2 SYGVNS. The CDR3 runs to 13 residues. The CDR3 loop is CASSEIYNSPLHF. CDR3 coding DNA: TGTGCCAGCAGTGAAATCTATAATTCACCCCTCCACTTT.

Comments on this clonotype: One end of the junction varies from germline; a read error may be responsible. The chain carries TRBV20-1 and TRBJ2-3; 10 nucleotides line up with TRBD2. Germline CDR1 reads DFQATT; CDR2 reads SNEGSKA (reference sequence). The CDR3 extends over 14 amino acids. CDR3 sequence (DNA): TGCGGTGCTTTGCCTAGCGGGGGCTCCCGGACGCAGTATTTT. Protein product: CGALPSGGSRTQYF.

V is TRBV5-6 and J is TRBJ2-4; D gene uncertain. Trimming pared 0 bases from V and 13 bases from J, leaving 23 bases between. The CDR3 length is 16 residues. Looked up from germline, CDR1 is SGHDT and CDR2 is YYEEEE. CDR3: CASSLAPFSSYNEQYF. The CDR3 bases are TGTGCCAGCAGCTTGGCCCCGTTCTCCTCCTACAATGAGCAGTACTTC.

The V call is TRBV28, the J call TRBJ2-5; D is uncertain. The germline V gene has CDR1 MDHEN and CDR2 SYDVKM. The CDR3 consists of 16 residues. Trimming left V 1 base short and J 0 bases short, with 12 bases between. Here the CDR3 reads CASSLYVRAYQETQYF. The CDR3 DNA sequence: TGTGCCAGCAGTTTATACGTTCGCGCGTACCAAGAGACCCAGTACTTC. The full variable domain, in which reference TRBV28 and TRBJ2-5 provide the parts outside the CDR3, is DVKVTQSSRYLVKRTGEKVFLECVQDMDHENMFWYRQDPGLGLRLIYFSYDVKMKEKGDIPEGYSVSREKKERFSLILESASTNQTSMYLCASSLYVRAYQETQYFGPGTRLLVL.